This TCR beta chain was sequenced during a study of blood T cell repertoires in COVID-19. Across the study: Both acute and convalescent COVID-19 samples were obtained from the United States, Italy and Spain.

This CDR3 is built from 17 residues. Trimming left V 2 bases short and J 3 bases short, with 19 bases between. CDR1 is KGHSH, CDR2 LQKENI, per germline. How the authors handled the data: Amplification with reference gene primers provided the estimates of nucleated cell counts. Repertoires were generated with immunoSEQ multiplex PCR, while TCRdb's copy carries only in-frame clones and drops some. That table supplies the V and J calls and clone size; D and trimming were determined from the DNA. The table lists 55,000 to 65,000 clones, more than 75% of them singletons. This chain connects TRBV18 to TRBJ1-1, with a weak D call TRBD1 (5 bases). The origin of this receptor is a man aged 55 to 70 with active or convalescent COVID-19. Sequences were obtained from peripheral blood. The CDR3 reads CASSPNRLGALDTEAFF. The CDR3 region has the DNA TGTGCCAGCTCACCAAACAGATTAGGGGCCTTGGACACTGAAGCTTTCTTT.